The 15 T cell receptor beta chains presented below share a single source sample, sequenced in a study of blood T cell repertoires in COVID-19. Profiling relied on immunoSEQ multiplex PCR, and the TCRdb table lists in-frame clones only, not all of them. The sample has roughly 230,000 clones; around four fifths are singletons. Source material: peripheral blood. Receptor source: a man aged 45 to 65 with acute or convalescent COVID-19.

This sequence joins TRBV7-2 and TRBJ2-1; 12 bases are a match to TRBD2. The CDR3 sequence is 17 residues long. With V trimmed by 5 bases and J by 4 bases, 9 bases remained unmatched. Looked up from germline, CDR1 is SGHTA and CDR2 is FQGNSA. The CDR3 region is CASSSRLAGARYNEQFF. The CDR3 bases are TGTGCCAGCAGCAGCAGACTAGCGGGGGCGAGGTACAATGAGCAGTTCTTC.

Regarding this clone: Other DNA sequences in this sample translate to the same CDR3. The rearrangement joins TRBV30 to TRBJ1-1; possible D gene TRBD1, 5 bases. Germline V gives CDR1 GTSNPN, CDR2 SVGIG (reference sequence). V gave up 0 bases and J gave up 3 bases, with 8 bases separating them. The CDR3 runs 13 residues. The CDR3, as DNA: TGTGCCTGGAGTGTACAAGGGGACACTGAAGCTTTCTTT. This translates into CAWSVQGDTEAFF.

This clone showed up just once. The chain combines TRBV6-5 with TRBJ2-1; 7 nucleotides align to TRBD2. Per the germline V gene, CDR1 is MNHEY and CDR2 is SVGAGI. V lost 2 bases to trimming and J lost 1 base; unmatched junction nucleotides: 2. This CDR3 has 15 amino acids. CDR3 in DNA: TGTGCCAGCAGTTACCTTAGCGGGTCCTACAATGAGCAGTTCTTC. Protein product: CASSYLSGSYNEQFF.

DNA for the CDR3: TGTGCCAGCCGGCCTAGGACAGGGGGCGCCGAGACCCAGTACTTC. Encoded protein: CASRPRTGGAETQYF. V gene TRBV5-4 combines with J gene TRBJ2-5, with TRBD1 matching 11 bases. J was trimmed by 5 bases and V by 7 bases; bases with no gene match: 10. This CDR3 region has 15 residues. Germline V gives CDR1 SGHNT, CDR2 YYREEE (reference sequence).

This rearrangement joins TRBV7-9 to TRBJ1-4; 11 nucleotides match TRBD1. CDR1 is SEHNR and CDR2 is FQNEAQ in the germline V gene (reference sequence). The CDR3 runs 17 residues. Trimming at V came to 5 bases and at J to 5 bases, leaving 10 bases not matched to a gene. The CDR3 region has the DNA TGTGCCAGCAGCACGAAAATGGGACAGGGGGACAATGAAAAACTGTTTTTT. This codes for CASSTKMGQGDNEKLFF.

This clone was recorded once. J is TRBJ1-4 and V is TRBV5-4; tentative D call: TRBD1 (5 bases). The V gene's germline CDR1 is SGHNT and CDR2 YYREEE (reference sequence). V lost 4 bases, J lost 7 bases, and 17 bases lay in between. This CDR3 has 15 amino acids. The CDR3 loop reads CASSTQGSAGEKLFF. The CDR3, as DNA: TGTGCCAGCAGCACCCAGGGTAGTGCTGGTGAAAAACTGTTTTTT.

This clone showed up just a few times. This chain links TRBV19 with TRBJ2-2; D may be TRBD2 (5 bases). Trimming pared 2 bases from V and 5 bases from J, leaving 15 bases between. Germline V gene sequence: CDR1 LNHDA, CDR2 SQIVND (reference sequence). CDR3 length: 16 amino acids. In DNA form, the CDR3 reads TGTGCCAGTAGTATATTATCCGCGGGTGGGACCGGGGAGCTGTTTTTT. Amino acids: CASSILSAGGTGELFF.

This clone came up once. CDR3 in DNA: TGTGCCAGCAGCTTAGCGGGACATTTTCAGCCCCAGCATTTT. Translating gives CASSLAGHFQPQHF. J is TRBJ1-5 and V is TRBV7-9, with a tentative D call TRBD1 (6 bases). The CDR3 runs to 14 residues. Trimming shortened V by 0 bases and J by 6 bases, and 9 bases separated the two germline ends. Germline loops: CDR1 SEHNR, CDR2 FQNEAQ (reference sequence).

This clone was counted a single time. V and J are TRBV6-6 and TRBJ2-7, with D maybe TRBD2 (6 bases). In germline, CDR1 is MNHNY, CDR2 SVGAGI (reference sequence). V was pared by 5 bases and J by 1 base, with 24 bases between. This CDR3 has 18 amino acids. DNA for the CDR3: TGTGCCAGCAGTCGGGACCGAAGACTACTACTAGCTTCCTACGAGCAGTACTTC. This encodes CASSRDRRLLLASYEQYF.

This rearrangement joins TRBV11-3 to TRBJ2-1, with 12 bases matching TRBD2. CDR1 and CDR2 from the germline V gene are SGHNT and YENEEA. CDR3 size: 17 residues. V shed 5 bases and J 5 bases; nucleotides not matched to a gene: 10. The CDR3 here is CASSTRLAGAINNEQFF. For the CDR3, the DNA is TGTGCCAGCAGCACCCGACTAGCGGGAGCGATTAACAATGAGCAGTTCTTC.

This clone occurred once. The CDR3, as DNA: TGTGCCAGCAGTAAAGTAAATAGCGGGGAACCCGGGGAGCTGTTTTTT. Translated, it gives CASSKVNSGEPGELFF. The J gene is TRBJ2-2, the V gene TRBV21-1; TRBD2, the table's D call, lacks a check against the DNA. TRBV21-1 is listed as a pseudogene. The length of the CDR3 is 16 residues.

This clone occurred a few times. The chain employs TRBV28 and TRBJ2-7; TRBD2 matches at 11 bases. V trimming: 4 bases; J trimming: 2 bases; junction bases outside the gene matches: 4. In germline, CDR1 is MDHEN, CDR2 SYDVKM. This CDR3 has 15 amino acids. The CDR3 region has the DNA TGTGCCAGCAGTTCTAGCGGGAGGTCCGCCTACGAGCAGTACTTC. Its translation is CASSSSGRSAYEQYF.

The chain is built from TRBV20-1 and TRBJ2-7; D not certain. V lost 4 bases and J 3 bases, leaving 7 bases between the germline ends. This CDR3 is 11 amino acids long. The V gene's germline CDR1 is DFQATT and CDR2 SNEGSKA (reference sequence). The CDR3 protein is CSAMLNYEQYF. The CDR3 DNA reads as TGCAGTGCTATGCTAAACTACGAGCAGTACTTC.

In this sample, this clone turned up many times. The chain has TRBV5-5 and TRBJ2-5; weak D call: TRBD1 (5 bases). The germline V gene has CDR1 SGHKS and CDR2 YYEKEE (reference sequence). CDR3 length: 15 residues. The V end lost 0 bases, the J end lost 0 bases, and 9 bases lay between the germline ends. The CDR3, as DNA: TGTGCCAGCAGCTTGGAGGGGCAGAACCAAGAGACCCAGTACTTC. This sequence encodes CASSLEGQNQETQYF.

This clone has a single count. The CDR3 sequence is CASSEAGTQGYGYTF. CDR3 sequence (DNA): TGTGCCAGCAGTGAAGCGGGGACACAGGGCTATGGCTACACCTTC. The chain recombines TRBV6-1 with TRBJ1-2; tentative D call: TRBD1 (6 bases). The CDR3 runs to 15 residues. Looked up from germline, CDR1 is MNHNS and CDR2 is SASEGT. Trimming left V 0 bases short and J 4 bases short, with 12 bases between.